This TCR beta chain was recorded in a study of T cells after yellow fever vaccination. General study results and limits: The study re-detected most primary-vaccination clones after the booster (96% CD4, around 90% CD8).

Using its own MiXCR run on the 5' RACE reads, TCRdb lists one record per CDR3 protein. The table shows 120,000 or so distinct CDR3 sequences, with roughly 8.2% occurring only once. This clonotype was seen a handful of times. What it recognizes is unknown. The CDR3 totals 15 residues. CDR1 is MNHEY, CDR2 SVGEGT, per germline. V was clipped by 8 bases and J by 4 bases; unmatched bases: 11. The material was CD8+ T cells sorted from PBMCs, obtained on the day of the yellow fever booster vaccination. This chain connects TRBV6-2 or TRBV6-3 to TRBJ2-1, with 7 bases lining up with TRBD1. The receptor was derived from a young man who received the YFV17D yellow fever vaccine. The CDR3 sequence: CASSSGQEIYNEQFF. In DNA, the CDR3 is TGTGCCAGCTCCTCTGGACAGGAAATATACAATGAGCAGTTCTTC.